The rows below give T cell receptor beta chains drawn from one sample of a study of patients and donors after allogeneic stem cell transplantation. TCRdb fed the RT-PCR reads into MiXCR, producing one record per CDR3 protein. This sample yields about a million distinct CDR3 sequences, of which roughly 18% are seen a single time; 5.5% to 6.5% belongs to the top ten. Sequencing was performed on blood, either unsorted or a sorted T cell fraction (not recorded which). The receptors originated from a human donor who was either an allogeneic HSCT recipient or a stem cell or donor lymphocyte infusion donor (not recorded which). It is not recorded whose cells these are; they may come from a transplant donor. CDR3s include the opening cysteine and the closing phenylalanine or tryptophan. A D gene is named only where the DNA matches it firmly. Expanded clones get a size class; other rows say once, few or many, or leave the size out.

abundance	v_gene	j_gene	d_gene	CDR3aa	CDR3nt
few	TRBV12-3/TRBV12-4	TRBJ2-4	-	CASSIRTALQYF	TGTGCCAGCAGTATCAGGACTGCTCTTCAGTACTTC
few	TRBV24-1	TRBJ1-2	-	CATSEEDYYGYTF	TGTGCCACCAGTGAGGAGGACTACTATGGCTACACCTTC
-	TRBV10-3	TRBJ2-5	TRBD1	CAIRAGDRGNQETQYF	TGTGCCATCAGAGCCGGGGACAGAGGAAACCAAGAGACCCAGTACTTC
-	TRBV24-1	TRBJ1-1	TRBD1	CATSDSGTGGNTEAFF	TGTGCCACCAGTGATTCGGGGACAGGGGGCAACACTGAAGCTTTCTTT
-	TRBV25-1	TRBJ2-1	TRBD2	CASSEPSGGGGLYNEQFF	TGTGCCAGCAGTGAACCCTCTGGGGGGGGAGGTTTATACAATGAGCAGTTCTTC
-	TRBV6-1	TRBJ1-4	-	CASSRGAMNEKLFF	TGTGCCAGCAGCCGTGGGGCCATGAATGAAAAACTGTTTTTT
-	TRBV25-1	TRBJ2-7	-	CASTSWGLYEQYF	TGTGCCAGCACTTCCTGGGGACTCTACGAGCAGTACTTC
-	TRBV20-1	TRBJ2-7	TRBD1	CSARRDRLNEQYF	TGCAGTGCTAGAAGGGACAGGCTAAACGAGCAGTACTTC
-	TRBV12-3/TRBV12-4	TRBJ2-7	TRBD1	CASSSPGQRFYEQYF	TGTGCCAGCAGTTCCCCGGGACAGAGATTCTACGAGCAGTACTTC
many	TRBV6-2/TRBV6-3	TRBJ2-7	-	CASSRKFWTFLAEQYF	TGTGCCAGCAGTCGCAAATTCTGGACCTTCCTGGCCGAGCAGTACTTC
once	TRBV7-3	TRBJ2-1	TRBD2	CASSPPGLAGGSKFF	TGTGCCAGCAGCCCCCCGGGACTAGCGGGTGGTTCTAAGTTCTTC
-	TRBV6-2/TRBV6-3	TRBJ1-1	-	CASRPQDTEAFF	TGTGCCAGCAGGCCCCAGGACACTGAAGCTTTCTTT
-	TRBV7-3	TRBJ1-1	-	CASRKQGSGTEAFF	TGTGCCAGCAGAAAACAGGGTTCGGGAACTGAAGCTTTCTTT
-	TRBV4-1	TRBJ1-1	-	CASSEGVTPNTEAFF	TGCGCCAGCAGCGAAGGGGTCACCCCGAACACTGAAGCTTTCTTT